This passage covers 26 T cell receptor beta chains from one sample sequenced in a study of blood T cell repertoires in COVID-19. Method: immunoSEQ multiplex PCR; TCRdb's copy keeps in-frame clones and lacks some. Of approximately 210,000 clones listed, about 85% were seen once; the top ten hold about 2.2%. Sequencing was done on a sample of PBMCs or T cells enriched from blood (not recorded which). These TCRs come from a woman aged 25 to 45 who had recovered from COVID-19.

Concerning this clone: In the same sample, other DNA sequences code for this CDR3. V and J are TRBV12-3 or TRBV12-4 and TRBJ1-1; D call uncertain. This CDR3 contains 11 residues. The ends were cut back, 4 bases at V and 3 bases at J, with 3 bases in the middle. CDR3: CASSSYTEAFF. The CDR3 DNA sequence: TGTGCCAGCAGTTCGTACACTGAAGCTTTCTTT.

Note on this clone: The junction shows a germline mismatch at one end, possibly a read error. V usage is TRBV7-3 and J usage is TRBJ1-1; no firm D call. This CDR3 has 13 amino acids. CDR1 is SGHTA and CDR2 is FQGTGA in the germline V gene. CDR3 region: CASSFSGNSEAFF. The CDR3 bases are TGTGCCAGCAGCTTTTCGGGGAACTCTGAAGCTTTCTTT.

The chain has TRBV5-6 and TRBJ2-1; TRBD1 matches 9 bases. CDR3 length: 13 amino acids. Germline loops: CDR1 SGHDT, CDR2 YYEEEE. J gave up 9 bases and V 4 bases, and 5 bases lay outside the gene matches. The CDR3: CASSLRDRVEQFF. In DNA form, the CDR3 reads TGTGCCAGCAGCCTGCGGGACAGGGTTGAGCAGTTCTTC.

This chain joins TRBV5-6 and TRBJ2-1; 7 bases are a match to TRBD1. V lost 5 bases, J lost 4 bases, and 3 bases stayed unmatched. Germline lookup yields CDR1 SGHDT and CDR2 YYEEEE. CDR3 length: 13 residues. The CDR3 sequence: CASRQGVYNEQFF. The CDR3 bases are TGTGCCAGCAGGCAGGGGGTATACAATGAGCAGTTCTTC.

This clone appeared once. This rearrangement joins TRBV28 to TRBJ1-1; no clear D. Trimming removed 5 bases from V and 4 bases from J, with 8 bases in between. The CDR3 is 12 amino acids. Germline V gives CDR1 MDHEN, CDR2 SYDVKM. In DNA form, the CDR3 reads TGTGCCAGCAGTCCACGAGTCACTGAAGCTTTCTTT. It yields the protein CASSPRVTEAFF.

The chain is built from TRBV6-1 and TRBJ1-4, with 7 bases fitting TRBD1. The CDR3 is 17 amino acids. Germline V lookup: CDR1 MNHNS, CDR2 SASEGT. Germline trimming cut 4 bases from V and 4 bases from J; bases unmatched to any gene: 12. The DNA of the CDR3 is TGTGCCAGCAGTGGACGACAGGGAGGCAGCGGTAATGAAAAACTGTTTTTT. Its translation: CASSGRQGGSGNEKLFF.

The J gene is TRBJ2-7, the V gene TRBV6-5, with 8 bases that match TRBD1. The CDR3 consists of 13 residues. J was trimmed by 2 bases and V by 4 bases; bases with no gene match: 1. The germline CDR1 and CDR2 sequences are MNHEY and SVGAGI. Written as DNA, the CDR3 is TGTGCCAGCAGTTCGACAGGGGCCTACGAGCAGTACTTC. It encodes CASSSTGAYEQYF.

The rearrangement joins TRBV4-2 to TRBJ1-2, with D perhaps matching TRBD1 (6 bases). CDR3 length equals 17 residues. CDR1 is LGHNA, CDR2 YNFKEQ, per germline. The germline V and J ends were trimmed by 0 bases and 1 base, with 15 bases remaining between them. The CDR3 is CASSQDVSGVNNYGYTF. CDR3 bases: TGTGCCAGCAGCCAAGATGTTTCAGGGGTAAATAACTATGGCTACACCTTC.

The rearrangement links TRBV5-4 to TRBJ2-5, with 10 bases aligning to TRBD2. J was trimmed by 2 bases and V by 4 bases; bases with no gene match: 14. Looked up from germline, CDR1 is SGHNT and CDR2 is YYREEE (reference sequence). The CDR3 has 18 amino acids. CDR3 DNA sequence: TGTGCCAGCAGCCCCGTAGGGGTTGGACTAGCGGTTCAAGAGACCCAGTACTTC. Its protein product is CASSPVGVGLAVQETQYF. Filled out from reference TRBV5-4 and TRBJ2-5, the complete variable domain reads ETGVTQSPTHLIKTRGQQVTLRCSSQSGHNTVSWYQQALGQGPQFIFQYYREEENGRGNFPPRFSGLQFPNYSSELNVNALELDDSALYLCASSPVGVGLAVQETQYFGPGTRLLVL.

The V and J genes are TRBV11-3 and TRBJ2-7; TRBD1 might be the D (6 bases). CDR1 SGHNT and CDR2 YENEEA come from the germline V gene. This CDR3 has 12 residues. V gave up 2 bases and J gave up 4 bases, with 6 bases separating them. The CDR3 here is CASSLQGYEQYF. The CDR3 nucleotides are TGTGCCAGCAGCTTACAGGGGTACGAGCAGTACTTC.

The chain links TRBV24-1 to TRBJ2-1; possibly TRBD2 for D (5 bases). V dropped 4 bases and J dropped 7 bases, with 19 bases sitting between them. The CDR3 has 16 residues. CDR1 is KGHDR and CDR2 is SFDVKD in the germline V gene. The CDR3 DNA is TGTGCCACCAGTGACCCTCGAGGACTCAGGAAGAATGAGCAGTTCTTC. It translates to CATSDPRGLRKNEQFF.

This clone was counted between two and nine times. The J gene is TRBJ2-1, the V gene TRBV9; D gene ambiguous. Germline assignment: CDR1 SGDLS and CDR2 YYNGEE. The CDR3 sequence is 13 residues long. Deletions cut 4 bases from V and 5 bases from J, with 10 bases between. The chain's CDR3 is CASSPHPDNEQFF. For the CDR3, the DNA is TGTGCCAGCAGCCCCCACCCGGACAATGAGCAGTTCTTC.

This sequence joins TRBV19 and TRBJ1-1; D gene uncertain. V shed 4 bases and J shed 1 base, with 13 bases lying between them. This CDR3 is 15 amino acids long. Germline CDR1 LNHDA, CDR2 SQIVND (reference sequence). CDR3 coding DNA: TGTGCCAGTAGTAAATTTCAGGTCCCGAACACTGAAGCTTTCTTT. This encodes CASSKFQVPNTEAFF.

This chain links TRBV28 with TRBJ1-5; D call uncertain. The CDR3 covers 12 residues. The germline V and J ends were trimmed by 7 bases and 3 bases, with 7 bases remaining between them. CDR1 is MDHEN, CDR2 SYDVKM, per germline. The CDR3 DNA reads TGTGCCAGCACCGTCCCCAATCAGCCCCAGCATTTT. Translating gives CASTVPNQPQHF.

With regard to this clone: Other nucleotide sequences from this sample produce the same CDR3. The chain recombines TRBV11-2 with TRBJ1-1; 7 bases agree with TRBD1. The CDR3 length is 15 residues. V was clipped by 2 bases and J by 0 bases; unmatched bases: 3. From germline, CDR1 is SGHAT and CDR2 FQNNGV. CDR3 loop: CASSLRGQLNTEAFF. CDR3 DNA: TGTGCCAGCAGCTTACGGGGACAGTTGAACACTGAAGCTTTCTTT.

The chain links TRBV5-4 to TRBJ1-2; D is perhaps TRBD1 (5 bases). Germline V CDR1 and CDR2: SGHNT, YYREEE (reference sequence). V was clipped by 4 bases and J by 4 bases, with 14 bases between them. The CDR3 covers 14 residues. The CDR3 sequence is CASSKTVEGYGYTF. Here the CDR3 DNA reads TGTGCCAGCAGCAAGACAGTGGAGGGCTATGGCTACACCTTC.

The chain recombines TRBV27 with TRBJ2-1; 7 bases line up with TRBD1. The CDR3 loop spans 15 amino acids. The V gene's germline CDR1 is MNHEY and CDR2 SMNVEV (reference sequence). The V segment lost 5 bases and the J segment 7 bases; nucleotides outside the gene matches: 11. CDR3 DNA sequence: TGTGCCAGCAGTGAACTACGGACAGGACGGAATGAGCAGTTCTTC. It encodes CASSELRTGRNEQFF.

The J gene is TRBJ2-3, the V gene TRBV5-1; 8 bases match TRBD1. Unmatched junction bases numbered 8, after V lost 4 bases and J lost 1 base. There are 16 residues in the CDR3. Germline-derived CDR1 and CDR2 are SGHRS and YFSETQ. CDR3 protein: CASSHRQGTGTDTQYF. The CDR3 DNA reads TGCGCCAGCAGCCACAGACAGGGGACAGGCACAGATACGCAGTATTTT.

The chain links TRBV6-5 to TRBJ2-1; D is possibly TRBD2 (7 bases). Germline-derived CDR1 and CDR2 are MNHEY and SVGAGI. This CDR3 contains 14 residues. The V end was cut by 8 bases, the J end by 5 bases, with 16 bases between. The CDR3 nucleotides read TGTGCCAGCTTACGTAGGGGGGGGGACAATGAGCAGTTCTTC. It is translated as CASLRRGGDNEQFF.

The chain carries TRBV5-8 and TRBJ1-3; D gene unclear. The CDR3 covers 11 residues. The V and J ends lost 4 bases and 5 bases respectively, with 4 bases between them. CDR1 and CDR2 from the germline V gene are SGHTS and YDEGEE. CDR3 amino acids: CASSRRNTIYF. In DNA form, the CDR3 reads TGTGCCAGCAGCCGTAGAAACACCATATATTTT.

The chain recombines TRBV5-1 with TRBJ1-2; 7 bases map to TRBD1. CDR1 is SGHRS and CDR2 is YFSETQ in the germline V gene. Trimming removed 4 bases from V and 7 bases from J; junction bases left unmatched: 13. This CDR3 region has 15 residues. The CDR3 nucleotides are TGCGCCAGCAGCGCAAGCCTCCAGGGGGATCTTGGCTACACCTTC. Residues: CASSASLQGDLGYTF. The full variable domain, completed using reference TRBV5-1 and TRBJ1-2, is KAGVTQTPRYLIKTRGQQVTLSCSPISGHRSVSWYQQTPGQGLQFLFEYFSETQRNKGNFPGRFSGRQFSNSRSEMNVSTLELGDSALYLCASSASLQGDLGYTFGSGTRLTVV.

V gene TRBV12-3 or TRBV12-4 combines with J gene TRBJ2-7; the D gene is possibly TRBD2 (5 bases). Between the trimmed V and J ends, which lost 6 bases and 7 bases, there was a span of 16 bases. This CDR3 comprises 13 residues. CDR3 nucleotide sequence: TGTGCCAGCAGAATAGGCGGTCGAGGGGAGCAGTACTTC. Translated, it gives CASRIGGRGEQYF.

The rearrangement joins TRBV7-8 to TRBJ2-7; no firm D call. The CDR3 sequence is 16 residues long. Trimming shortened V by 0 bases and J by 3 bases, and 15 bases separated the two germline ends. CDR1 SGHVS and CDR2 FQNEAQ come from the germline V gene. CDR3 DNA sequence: TGTGCCAGCAGCTTAGCCAGAGGTGAGGTGGGCTACGAGCAGTACTTC. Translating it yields CASSLARGEVGYEQYF.

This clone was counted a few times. This chain's CDR3 is CASSHNHRDTEAFF. Here the CDR3 DNA reads TGTGCCAGCAGTCACAACCACCGGGACACTGAAGCTTTCTTT. The J gene is TRBJ1-1, the V gene TRBV28, with unresolved D. This CDR3 comprises 14 residues. V lost 5 bases and J lost 3, with 13 bases in between. CDR1 and CDR2 (germline): MDHEN, SYDVKM.

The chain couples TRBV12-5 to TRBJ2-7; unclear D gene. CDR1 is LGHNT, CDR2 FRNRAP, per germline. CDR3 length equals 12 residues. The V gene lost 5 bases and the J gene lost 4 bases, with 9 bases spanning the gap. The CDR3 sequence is CASGKESYEQYF. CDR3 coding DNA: TGTGCTAGTGGTAAGGAGAGTTACGAGCAGTACTTC.

The CDR3 DNA reads TGTGCCACCAGCAGACCCGATAGCGGGAGTTTTGACAATGAGCAGTTCTTC. It codes for CATSRPDSGSFDNEQFF. The genes are TRBV15 and TRBJ2-1; 9 nucleotides align to TRBD2. Germline V gives CDR1 LNHNV, CDR2 YYDKDF (reference sequence). There are 17 residues in the CDR3. Trimming took 2 bases from V and 5 from J; bases not matched to a gene: 10.